The 21 T cell receptor beta chains in this list originate from one sample, sequenced in a study of cytomegalovirus exposure and HLA in healthy donors. The PCR had 60 Vbeta and 13 Jbeta primers. Only in-frame clones appear in the TCRdb table, and some are missing; sequencing was by immunoSEQ multiplex PCR. The repertoire holds 150,000 to 200,000 clones, with 65% to 80% as singletons. The sample taken for sequencing was PBMCs. These receptor sequences come from a woman younger than 45 in good health and CMV-seropositive.

The chain combines TRBV7-9 with TRBJ1-1; D is unresolved. V was shortened by 5 bases and J by 10 bases, with 17 bases between the two germline ends. The CDR3 runs to 13 residues. Per the germline V gene, CDR1 is SEHNR and CDR2 is FQNEAQ (reference sequence). In nucleotides, the CDR3 is TGTGCCAGCAGCGAGGGAGTCACGGGTGGAGCTTTCTTT. Protein sequence: CASSEGVTGGAFF.

This clone appeared a single time. V is TRBV4-1 and J is TRBJ2-7; 9 bases align to TRBD1. CDR1 MGHRA and CDR2 YSYEKL come from the germline V gene. With 2 bases clipped from V and 2 bases from J, the junction kept 10 bases outside the gene matches. The CDR3 contains 17 residues. This chain's CDR3 is CASSQYFPGQGAYEQYF. The DNA for the CDR3 is TGCGCCAGCAGCCAATATTTTCCGGGACAGGGTGCCTACGAGCAGTACTTC.

This clone has a handful of counts. This rearrangement joins TRBV20-1 to TRBJ1-2; D not certain. Trimming left V 4 bases short and J 4 bases short, with 4 bases between. Germline loops: CDR1 DFQATT, CDR2 SNEGSKA (reference sequence). The CDR3 runs to 10 residues. The CDR3, as DNA: TGCAGTGCTACGAGCTATGGCTACACCTTC. Protein: CSATSYGYTF.

This chain links TRBV5-1 with TRBJ2-7; 11 bases fit TRBD2. The CDR3 is 15 amino acids. The V gene end was trimmed by 3 bases and the J gene end by 4 bases; junction bases not matched to a gene: 6. CDR1 is SGHRS, CDR2 YFSETQ, per germline. CDR3 in amino acids: CASSSGLAERYEQYF. As DNA, the CDR3 is TGCGCCAGCAGCTCGGGACTAGCGGAAAGATACGAGCAGTACTTC.

The rearrangement uses TRBV19 and TRBJ2-7, with D possibly TRBD1 on 6 matching bases. The CDR3 extends over 14 amino acids. CDR1 LNHDA and CDR2 SQIVND come from the germline V gene (reference sequence). Trimming removed 3 bases at V and 0 bases at J, with 9 bases between. CDR3 DNA sequence: TGTGCCAGTAGTATCCGGGACAACTCCTACGAGCAGTACTTC. It specifies CASSIRDNSYEQYF.

The V gene is TRBV4-1, the J gene TRBJ2-1; TRBD1 aligns across 8 bases. With V trimmed by 1 base and J by 0 bases, 11 bases remained unmatched. This CDR3 spans 19 amino acids. Germline V gene sequence: CDR1 MGHRA, CDR2 YSYEKL. The CDR3 here is CASSQGIAGGTSSYNEQFF. The CDR3 bases are TGCGCCAGCAGCCAAGGAATAGCAGGGGGCACCAGCTCCTACAATGAGCAGTTCTTC.

The CDR3, as DNA: TGCGCCAGCAGCCAAGACCATACCTTGGGACAGGGCCCAACCTACGAGCAGTACTTC. It is translated as CASSQDHTLGQGPTYEQYF. This rearrangement joins TRBV4-3 to TRBJ2-7, with 9 bases matching TRBD1. V dropped 0 bases and J dropped 2; count of bases not matched to a gene: 14. This CDR3 is 19 amino acids long. The germline V gene has CDR1 LGHNA and CDR2 YSLEER.

This chain joins TRBV9 and TRBJ2-3; tentatively, D is TRBD2 (6 bases). Trimming took off 3 bases at V and 1 base at J, with 15 bases between the two ends. The length of the CDR3 is 16 residues. The germline CDR1 and CDR2 sequences are SGDLS and YYNGEE. CDR3 sequence: CASSAGELSGTDTQYF. CDR3 nucleotides: TGTGCCAGCAGCGCGGGAGAGCTCAGCGGCACAGATACGCAGTATTTT.

The chain has TRBV2 and TRBJ2-7, with TRBD2 identical over 9 bases. The CDR3 totals 14 residues. V shed 4 bases, J shed 2 bases, and the junction held 3 bases outside the gene matches. Germline V gene sequence: CDR1 SNHLY, CDR2 FYNNEI. In DNA, the CDR3 is TGTGCCAGCAGTGCAAAGCGGGGGGCCTACGAGCAGTACTTC. Translated: CASSAKRGAYEQYF.

This clone was picked up one time. The V gene is TRBV11-2, the J gene TRBJ1-1; no reliable D call. The CDR3 extends over 15 amino acids. Per germline, CDR1 SGHAT and CDR2 FQNNGV. V gave up 1 base and J gave up 0 bases, with 9 bases separating them. CDR3 sequence reads: CASSLGGIMNTEAFF. The CDR3, as DNA: TGTGCCAGCAGCTTAGGAGGTATTATGAACACTGAAGCTTTCTTT. Using reference TRBV11-2 and TRBJ1-1 for the parts outside the CDR3, the full variable domain is EAGVAQSPRYKIIEKRQSVAFWCNPISGHATLYWYQQILGQGPKLLIQFQNNGVVDDSQLPKDRFSAERLKGVDSTLKIQPAKLEDSAVYLCASSLGGIMNTEAFFGQGTRLTVV.

This clone was seen more than once but under ten times. The chain carries TRBV11-3 and TRBJ2-2, with 11 nucleotides matching TRBD1. Germline V gene sequence: CDR1 SGHNT, CDR2 YENEEA. Losses at the gene ends were 5 bases for V and 7 bases for J; bases not matched to a gene: 6. The length of the CDR3 is 15 residues. CDR3 bases: TGTGCCAGCAGCCGAGGACAGGGGGCGAACGGGGAGCTGTTTTTT. Protein: CASSRGQGANGELFF.

The chain joins TRBV4-1 to TRBJ2-3; 8 positions match TRBD1. V dropped 4 bases and J dropped 2; count of bases not matched to a gene: 8. This CDR3 region has 16 residues. In germline, CDR1 is MGHRA, CDR2 YSYEKL. CDR3 sequence: CASSLLRDRYTDTQYF. The CDR3 DNA sequence: TGCGCCAGCAGCCTACTAAGGGACAGGTACACAGATACGCAGTATTTT.

This clone has only a few counts. The gene calls are TRBV5-1 and TRBJ2-1; 10 bases are shared with TRBD2. The CDR3 loop spans 17 amino acids. Trimming took 2 bases from V and 3 from J; bases not matched to a gene: 8. Germline CDR1 reads SGHRS; CDR2 reads YFSETQ. CDR3 amino acids: CASSLTLLAGFYNEQFF. As DNA, the CDR3 is TGCGCCAGCAGCTTAACTCTACTAGCGGGGTTCTACAATGAGCAGTTCTTC.

This sequence joins TRBV4-3 and TRBJ1-1; tentatively, D is TRBD1 (5 bases). CDR1 is LGHNA, CDR2 YSLEER, per germline. The length of the CDR3 is 14 residues. Trimming removed 4 bases from V and 4 bases from J, with 13 bases in between. The CDR3 spells CASSLGGGTTEAFF. CDR3 bases: TGCGCCAGCAGCCTGGGCGGGGGGACCACTGAAGCTTTCTTT.

In its sample, this clone was seen once. The sample contains more than one DNA sequence encoding this CDR3. The chain recombines TRBV11-3 with TRBJ2-6; 7 bases align to TRBD1. This CDR3 region has 16 residues. Germline V lookup: CDR1 SGHNT, CDR2 YENEEA. With 1 base clipped from V and 4 bases from J, the junction kept 4 bases outside the gene matches. CDR3 coding DNA: TGTGCCAGCAGCTTAGGTACAGGGGACGGGGCCAACGTCCTGACTTTC. Amino acids: CASSLGTGDGANVLTF. Together with reference TRBV11-3 and TRBJ2-6, the CDR3 gives the full variable domain: EAGVVQSPRYKIIEKKQPVAFWCNPISGHNTLYWYLQNLGQGPELLIRYENEEAVDDSQLPKDRFSAERLKGVDSTLKIQPAELGDSAVYLCASSLGTGDGANVLTFGAGSRLTVL.

The chain couples TRBV9 to TRBJ2-7, with TRBD1 identical over 7 bases. Germline V lookup: CDR1 SGDLS, CDR2 YYNGEE. The V segment lost 1 base and the J segment 2 bases; nucleotides outside the gene matches: 6. CDR3 size: 15 residues. Written as DNA, the CDR3 is TGTGCCAGCAGCGTAAGCACAGGGGAAACCTACGAGCAGTACTTC. It translates to CASSVSTGETYEQYF.

The rearrangement joins TRBV29-1 to TRBJ1-1, with 7 bases that match TRBD1. The V segment lost 2 bases and the J segment 2 bases; nucleotides outside the gene matches: 8. Germline assignment: CDR1 SQVTM and CDR2 ANQGSEA. The CDR3 loop spans 15 amino acids. The CDR3 protein is CSVERDRDLNTEAFF. The CDR3 bases are TGCAGCGTTGAAAGGGACAGAGACCTTAACACTGAAGCTTTCTTT.

The J gene is TRBJ1-5, the V gene TRBV30; D is unresolved. Germline assignment: CDR1 GTSNPN and CDR2 SVGIG (reference sequence). The CDR3 is made up of 12 amino acids. Trimming stripped 1 base from V and 3 bases from J, with 4 bases between. CDR3 sequence reads: CAWSAYNQPQHF. The CDR3 bases are TGTGCCTGGAGTGCGTACAATCAGCCCCAGCATTTT.

V gene TRBV10-3 combines with J gene TRBJ2-5; D is possibly TRBD1 (5 bases). The CDR3 runs to 15 residues. Germline lookup yields CDR1 ENHRY and CDR2 SYGVKD. Trimming stripped 7 bases from V and 2 bases from J, with 17 bases between. Here the CDR3 DNA reads TGTGCCATCAAAATTTTCGGGCAGGGACAAGAGACCCAGTACTTC. Amino acid sequence: CAIKIFGQGQETQYF.

V usage is TRBV27 and J usage is TRBJ2-2; unclear D gene. The CDR3 has 13 amino acids. The germline gives CDR1 MNHEY, CDR2 SMNVEV (reference sequence). V was shortened by 3 bases and J by 4 bases, with 6 bases between the two germline ends. The CDR3 nucleotides are TGTGCCAGCAGTTTCACCGGCACCGGGGAGCTGTTTTTT. Protein: CASSFTGTGELFF.

The rearrangement links TRBV10-3 to TRBJ2-1; 8 positions agree with TRBD2. Germline lookup yields CDR1 ENHRY and CDR2 SYGVKD. This CDR3 is built from 14 residues. Losses at the gene ends were 5 bases for V and 4 bases for J; bases not matched to a gene: 4. CDR3 residues: CAISKPSGYNEQFF. The CDR3 bases are TGTGCCATCAGTAAACCTAGCGGGTACAATGAGCAGTTCTTC.